The 10 T cell receptor beta chains given below trace back to one sample, sequenced in a study of early T cells in non-severe SARS-CoV-2 infection. One entry per CDR3 protein results from TCRdb running MiXCR on the 5' RACE reads. The sample holds just under 65,000 distinct CDR3 sequences, about 11% seen once. Sequencing was performed on whole blood, taken at baseline. Receptors were obtained from an adult who was a healthcare worker with PCR-confirmed SARS-CoV-2 infection or an uninfected control (not recorded which).

The chain combines TRBV29-1 with TRBJ2-2; possibly TRBD1 for D (6 bases). Trimming cost V 5 bases and J 3 bases, with 10 bases left between them. The CDR3 is 13 amino acids. CDR1 is SQVTM and CDR2 is ANQGSEA in the germline V gene. The CDR3 DNA is TGCAGCGTTAAGAAGGGGGACACCGGGGAGCTGTTTTTT. It yields the protein CSVKKGDTGELFF.

This clonotype was seen a few times. V usage is TRBV20-1 and J usage is TRBJ1-4; D ambiguous. The CDR3 sequence is 11 residues long. Trimming pared 1 base from V and 11 bases from J, leaving 8 bases between. Germline V gene lookup returns CDR1 DFQATT and CDR2 SNEGSKA (reference sequence). CDR3 region: CSARARDKLFF. In DNA, the CDR3 is TGCAGTGCTAGAGCTCGAGATAAACTGTTTTTT.

This clonotype was recorded a few times. CDR3 sequence: CASRISGASDTQYF. The CDR3 DNA is TGCGCCAGCAGGATTAGCGGGGCTTCAGATACGCAGTATTTT. This chain joins TRBV5-1 and TRBJ2-3; 8 bases are shared with TRBD2. The CDR3 is made up of 14 amino acids. J gave up 4 bases and V 5 bases, and 6 bases lay outside the gene matches. Germline loops: CDR1 SGHRS, CDR2 YFSETQ.

V is TRBV5-1 and J is TRBJ1-1; maybe TRBD1 (5 bases). With 3 bases removed from V and 4 bases from J, the gap between germline ends came to 13 bases. The CDR3 has 14 amino acids. In germline, CDR1 is SGHRS, CDR2 YFSETQ. The CDR3 is CASSWGSAGTEAFF. As DNA, the CDR3 is TGCGCCAGCAGCTGGGGCTCGGCGGGCACTGAAGCTTTCTTT.

In this sample, this clonotype turned up a few times. The J gene is TRBJ1-6, the V gene TRBV18, with TRBD1 as a possible D gene (5 bases). The CDR3 contains 14 residues. Germline assignment: CDR1 KGHSH and CDR2 LQKENI. With 8 bases removed from V and 7 bases from J, the gap between germline ends came to 15 bases. The CDR3 DNA reads TGTGCCAGCACGCTCGGGGGGGAGAATTCACCCCTCCACTTT. Protein: CASTLGGENSPLHF.

Only a few counts were recorded for this clonotype. V usage is TRBV7-9 and J usage is TRBJ2-1, with 7 bases fitting TRBD2. Germline V gene sequence: CDR1 SEHNR, CDR2 FQNEAQ (reference sequence). Trimming took 3 bases from V and 6 from J; bases not matched to a gene: 20. The CDR3 covers 19 residues. The CDR3 DNA reads TGTGCCAGCAGCTTTACCCCCGAGGCCAGCGGGGCCCCTCTCAATGAGCAGTTCTTC. Translating gives CASSFTPEASGAPLNEQFF.

This clonotype showed up many times. This chain links TRBV7-6 with TRBJ2-7; 7 nucleotides line up with TRBD2. Losses at the gene ends were 5 bases for V and 1 base for J; bases not matched to a gene: 2. This CDR3 region has 13 residues. The germline gives CDR1 SGHVS, CDR2 FNYEAQ. The CDR3 sequence: CASSRGGSYEQYF. CDR3 sequence (DNA): TGTGCCAGCAGCCGCGGGGGTTCCTACGAGCAGTACTTC.

J is TRBJ2-4 and V is TRBV6-6; D unclear. V was clipped by 6 bases and J by 0 bases, with 18 bases between them. This CDR3 spans 17 amino acids. CDR1 is MNHNY and CDR2 is SVGAGI in the germline V gene (reference sequence). The DNA of the CDR3 is TGTGCCAGCAGAGGCTTAACGATAAGACTAGCCAAAAACATTCAGTACTTC. This translates into CASRGLTIRLAKNIQYF.

This chain links TRBV19 with TRBJ1-5; 8 positions match TRBD1. This CDR3 has 15 amino acids. The V gene's germline CDR1 is LNHDA and CDR2 SQIVND (reference sequence). V lost 6 bases and J lost 6; bases outside the gene matches: 10. The CDR3 sequence is CASSNTHRGGQPQHF. In DNA form, the CDR3 reads TGTGCCAGTAGCAACACCCACAGGGGGGGTCAGCCCCAGCATTTT.

The chain combines TRBV6-5 with TRBJ2-7, with TRBD1 identical over 7 bases. Germline V CDR1 and CDR2: MNHEY, SVGAGI. The CDR3 covers 14 residues. The trim removed 4 bases at V and 3 bases at J, leaving 6 bases unmatched. CDR3 DNA: TGTGCCAGCAGTTCGACAGGGTATAGCTACGAGCAGTACTTC. Amino acids: CASSSTGYSYEQYF.